This is a list of T cell receptor beta chains from one sample in a study. TCRdb re-called the RT-PCR reads through MiXCR, storing one row per CDR3 protein. The sample includes almost 700,000 distinct CDR3 sequences, approximately 15% of them seen just once. The sample was memory CD4+ T cells from blood. The receptor set was obtained from a female donor in good health, serving as a healthy control. The CDR3 runs from the conserved cysteine through the conserved F or W. A D gene is named only where the DNA matches it firmly. Where a row states a size, it is once, few, many or the class of an expanded clone; other rows omit it.

d_call: NA; v_call: TRBV6-5; clone_size: many; j_call: TRBJ1-1; cdr3_nt: TGTGCCAGCAGTTACTCGGCCCGTGGCACTGAAGCTTTCTTT; cdr3_aa: CASSYSARGTEAFF
d_call: TRBD1; v_call: TRBV12-3/TRBV12-4; clone_size: many; j_call: TRBJ2-7; cdr3_nt: TGTGCCAGCAGGATACAGGGGATTGGCGAGCAGTACTTC; cdr3_aa: CASRIQGIGEQYF
d_call: NA; v_call: TRBV5-6; clone_size: NA; j_call: TRBJ2-3; cdr3_nt: TGTGCCAGCAGCCGCGATCCATTCGGGACTTACGGAGTTAATACGCAGTATTTT; cdr3_aa: CASSRDPFGTYGVNTQYF
d_call: NA; v_call: TRBV6-6; clone_size: NA; j_call: TRBJ2-7; cdr3_nt: TGTGCCAGCACACCCAGGCAGGTCTCCTACGAGCAGTACTTC; cdr3_aa: CASTPRQVSYEQYF
d_call: NA; v_call: TRBV7-2; clone_size: few; j_call: TRBJ1-5; cdr3_nt: TGTGCCAGCAGCTTCGTGCATAATAGCAATCAGCCCCAGCATTTT; cdr3_aa: CASSFVHNSNQPQHF
d_call: TRBD2; v_call: TRBV3-1; clone_size: NA; j_call: TRBJ2-2; cdr3_nt: TGTGCCAGCAGCCTTTCTAGCGGGAGGGGCACCGGGGAGCTGTTTTTT; cdr3_aa: CASSLSSGRGTGELFF
d_call: NA; v_call: TRBV6-5; clone_size: many; j_call: TRBJ1-5; cdr3_nt: TGTGCCAGCAGTTACCAGGGAGTCAATCAGCCCCAGCATTTT; cdr3_aa: CASSYQGVNQPQHF
d_call: TRBD1; v_call: TRBV29-1; clone_size: few; j_call: TRBJ2-7; cdr3_nt: TGCAGCGTTGAAAAACAGGGGGCGGGGGAGCAGTACTTC; cdr3_aa: CSVEKQGAGEQYF
d_call: NA; v_call: TRBV10-3; clone_size: NA; j_call: TRBJ1-6; cdr3_nt: TGTGCCATCAGTGAGTCGCCAGATAATTCACCCCTCCACTTT; cdr3_aa: CAISESPDNSPLHF
d_call: NA; v_call: TRBV20-1; clone_size: few; j_call: TRBJ2-5; cdr3_nt: TGCAGTGCCAGTCAGGGGCCCTCAAGGGACCAGTACTTC; cdr3_aa: CSASQGPSRDQYF
d_call: NA; v_call: TRBV5-1; clone_size: many; j_call: TRBJ2-1; cdr3_nt: TGCGCCAGCAGCTTGGGGGCAGGGAATAATGAGCAGTTCTTC; cdr3_aa: CASSLGAGNNEQFF
d_call: NA; v_call: TRBV6-2/TRBV6-3; clone_size: NA; j_call: TRBJ2-1; cdr3_nt: TGTGCCAGCAGTTACTCGATATTGACGGGGAGCTCCTACAATGAGCAGTTCTTC; cdr3_aa: CASSYSILTGSSYNEQFF
d_call: NA; v_call: TRBV7-2; clone_size: NA; j_call: TRBJ2-5; cdr3_nt: TGTGCCAGCAGCAGCATGTCTCAAGAGACCCAGTACTTC; cdr3_aa: CASSSMSQETQYF
d_call: TRBD2; v_call: TRBV7-6; clone_size: few; j_call: TRBJ2-1; cdr3_nt: TGTGCCAGCAGCTCTAGCGGGAACTACAATGAGCAGTTCTTC; cdr3_aa: CASSSSGNYNEQFF
d_call: NA; v_call: TRBV20-1; clone_size: NA; j_call: TRBJ1-1; cdr3_nt: TGCAGTGCTAGACCCCCCGGGCAGCTTGAAGCTTTCTTT; cdr3_aa: CSARPPGQLEAFF
d_call: TRBD1; v_call: TRBV6-4; clone_size: NA; j_call: TRBJ2-3; cdr3_nt: TGTGCCAGCAGTGACTCGAAATTGAACAGGGGGAGAGATACGCAGTATTTT; cdr3_aa: CASSDSKLNRGRDTQYF
d_call: TRBD2; v_call: TRBV10-3; clone_size: many; j_call: TRBJ2-5; cdr3_nt: TGTGCCATCAGCGAGAGCGGGGGGACGGAGACCCAGTACTTC; cdr3_aa: CAISESGGTETQYF
d_call: NA; v_call: TRBV7-9; clone_size: NA; j_call: TRBJ2-3; cdr3_nt: TGTGCCAGCAGTTCGGCTCGAAATACGCAGTATTTT; cdr3_aa: CASSSARNTQYF
d_call: TRBD1; v_call: TRBV5-1; clone_size: few; j_call: TRBJ2-7; cdr3_nt: TGCGCCAGCAGATTCCAGGGGGAAGACGAGCAGTACTTC; cdr3_aa: CASRFQGEDEQYF
d_call: TRBD1; v_call: TRBV9; clone_size: NA; j_call: TRBJ2-5; cdr3_nt: TGTGCCAGCAGCGGAGACAGGGGGCTAGAGACCCAGTACTTC; cdr3_aa: CASSGDRGLETQYF
d_call: TRBD2; v_call: TRBV7-2; clone_size: few; j_call: TRBJ2-1; cdr3_nt: TGTGCCAGCAGCTTAGTGCAGCGGGGGGGGCAGTTCTTC; cdr3_aa: CASSLVQRGGQFF
d_call: TRBD1; v_call: TRBV5-1; clone_size: NA; j_call: TRBJ2-2; cdr3_nt: TGCGCCAGCTATGGCTCAGGGGGAAGGAACACCGGGGAGCTGTTTTTT; cdr3_aa: CASYGSGGRNTGELFF
d_call: NA; v_call: TRBV5-1; clone_size: NA; j_call: TRBJ1-1; cdr3_nt: TGCGCCAGCAGCTTCACTGGACGTGCGAACACTGAAGCTTTCTTT; cdr3_aa: CASSFTGRANTEAFF
d_call: TRBD1; v_call: TRBV7-2; clone_size: few; j_call: TRBJ1-2; cdr3_nt: TGTGCCAGCAGCTCTAAAAGACAGGGCGGGGGCTACACCTTC; cdr3_aa: CASSSKRQGGGYTF
d_call: NA; v_call: TRBV5-1; clone_size: few; j_call: TRBJ2-2; cdr3_nt: TGCGCCAGCAGCTTGGCCTTGGGGGCCACCGGGGAGCTGTTTTTT; cdr3_aa: CASSLALGATGELFF
d_call: TRBD2; v_call: TRBV29-1; clone_size: many; j_call: TRBJ2-7; cdr3_nt: TGCAGCGTTGAAAGTAGCGGGCCGCCCTACGAGCAGTACTTC; cdr3_aa: CSVESSGPPYEQYF
d_call: NA; v_call: TRBV12-3/TRBV12-4; clone_size: few; j_call: TRBJ1-2; cdr3_nt: TGTGCCAGCAGTTCTACACCGTCTGGCTATGGCTACACCTTC; cdr3_aa: CASSSTPSGYGYTF
d_call: NA; v_call: TRBV4-1; clone_size: few; j_call: TRBJ1-6; cdr3_nt: TGCGCCAGCCGAAGCGGGGGCAACTCCTATAATTCACCCCTCCACTTT; cdr3_aa: CASRSGGNSYNSPLHF
d_call: TRBD1; v_call: TRBV5-5; clone_size: NA; j_call: TRBJ2-4; cdr3_nt: TGTGCCAGCAGCTTCAGGACAGGGAGTAACATTCAGTACTTC; cdr3_aa: CASSFRTGSNIQYF
d_call: NA; v_call: TRBV7-9; clone_size: few; j_call: TRBJ2-3; cdr3_nt: TGTGCCAGCATACTGGCTAGTCGCACAGATACGCAGTATTTT; cdr3_aa: CASILASRTDTQYF
d_call: TRBD2; v_call: TRBV20-1; clone_size: few; j_call: TRBJ2-7; cdr3_nt: TGCAGTGCTAGAGGTACTAGCGGGAGGCTCCAGTTCTCCTACGAGCAGTACTTC; cdr3_aa: CSARGTSGRLQFSYEQYF
d_call: NA; v_call: TRBV20-1; clone_size: NA; j_call: TRBJ2-6; cdr3_nt: TGCAGCGGCTACTCTGGGGCCAACGTCCTGACTTTC; cdr3_aa: CSGYSGANVLTF
d_call: NA; v_call: TRBV2; clone_size: NA; j_call: TRBJ2-1; cdr3_nt: TGTGCCAGCAGTGAAGATAGCAGGGGGGGTGAGCAGTTCTTC; cdr3_aa: CASSEDSRGGEQFF
d_call: NA; v_call: TRBV4-3; clone_size: NA; j_call: TRBJ2-7; cdr3_nt: TGCGCCAGCAGCCAAGAGATGGGCGGGTGGGGGTCTAGCTACGAGCAGTACTTC; cdr3_aa: CASSQEMGGWGSSYEQYF
d_call: NA; v_call: TRBV12-3/TRBV12-4; clone_size: NA; j_call: TRBJ2-6; cdr3_nt: TGTGCCAGCAGTTTCCCTCCGCCTGGGGCCAACGTCCTGACTTTC; cdr3_aa: CASSFPPPGANVLTF
d_call: TRBD2; v_call: TRBV29-1; clone_size: many; j_call: TRBJ2-5; cdr3_nt: TGCAGCGTGAGTAGCGAGACTAGCGAGACCCAGTACTTC; cdr3_aa: CSVSSETSETQYF
d_call: NA; v_call: TRBV20-1; clone_size: NA; j_call: TRBJ1-1; cdr3_nt: TGCAGTGCTGGCCCTGGGAAGTACGCTGAAGCTTTCTTT; cdr3_aa: CSAGPGKYAEAFF
d_call: NA; v_call: TRBV10-3; clone_size: once; j_call: TRBJ2-1; cdr3_nt: TGTGCCATCAGGGAACAGGGAAGGGGTGAGCAGTTCTTC; cdr3_aa: CAIREQGRGEQFF
d_call: NA; v_call: TRBV7-9; clone_size: few; j_call: TRBJ1-2; cdr3_nt: TGTGCCAGCAGCTTAATGGCAGGGACCAACTATGGCTACACCTTC; cdr3_aa: CASSLMAGTNYGYTF
d_call: NA; v_call: TRBV12-5; clone_size: NA; j_call: TRBJ1-5; cdr3_nt: TGTGCTAGTGGCCTAGGGCCCCCCAATCAGCCCCAGCATTTT; cdr3_aa: CASGLGPPNQPQHF
d_call: NA; v_call: TRBV12-3/TRBV12-4; clone_size: NA; j_call: TRBJ1-2; cdr3_nt: TGTGCCAGCAGCCCTGTCTCGAGGGGTGGCTACACCTTC; cdr3_aa: CASSPVSRGGYTF
d_call: NA; v_call: TRBV7-8; clone_size: NA; j_call: TRBJ2-1; cdr3_nt: TGTGCCAGCAGCAGACAAGTGAGGTCCGATGAGCAGTTCTTC; cdr3_aa: CASSRQVRSDEQFF
d_call: NA; v_call: TRBV20-1; clone_size: NA; j_call: TRBJ2-2; cdr3_nt: TGCAGTGCTCCCAGCGGCCTGCACGTCGGGGAGCTGTTTTTT; cdr3_aa: CSAPSGLHVGELFF
d_call: NA; v_call: TRBV12-3/TRBV12-4; clone_size: few; j_call: TRBJ1-3; cdr3_nt: TGTGCCGCACAGTGGGACCACTCTGGAAACACCATATATTTT; cdr3_aa: CAAQWDHSGNTIYF
d_call: NA; v_call: TRBV12-3/TRBV12-4; clone_size: few; j_call: TRBJ1-2; cdr3_nt: TGTGCCAGCACTTCTTATTCGTCAGGATCTAATGGCTACACCTTC; cdr3_aa: CASTSYSSGSNGYTF
d_call: NA; v_call: TRBV4-2; clone_size: NA; j_call: TRBJ1-5; cdr3_nt: TGTGCCAGCAGCCAAGAGGCGGATAGCAATCAGCCCCAGCATTTT; cdr3_aa: CASSQEADSNQPQHF
d_call: NA; v_call: TRBV9; clone_size: NA; j_call: TRBJ1-2; cdr3_nt: TGTGCCAGCAGCAGGGGCGGTTCTTTTGGCTACACCTTC; cdr3_aa: CASSRGGSFGYTF
d_call: TRBD2; v_call: TRBV6-5; clone_size: many; j_call: TRBJ2-1; cdr3_nt: TGTGCCAGCAGCCCCTCAGGGAGCGGGAGTTTCTATGAGCAGTTCTTC; cdr3_aa: CASSPSGSGSFYEQFF
d_call: NA; v_call: TRBV20-1; clone_size: many; j_call: TRBJ1-1; cdr3_nt: TGCAGTGCTAGAGTCTTTCGGGGGCCGGCTGAAGCTTTCTTT; cdr3_aa: CSARVFRGPAEAFF
d_call: NA; v_call: TRBV6-2/TRBV6-3; clone_size: NA; j_call: TRBJ1-5; cdr3_nt: TGTGCCAGCAGCAGCGGGAACAACAATCAGCCCCAGCATTTT; cdr3_aa: CASSSGNNNQPQHF
d_call: NA; v_call: TRBV29-1; clone_size: many; j_call: TRBJ2-7; cdr3_nt: TGCAGCGTTGAATGGGCAGGGAGCTCCTACGAGCAGTACTTC; cdr3_aa: CSVEWAGSSYEQYF
d_call: NA; v_call: TRBV27; clone_size: many; j_call: TRBJ2-5; cdr3_nt: TGTGCCAGCAGTTCACAGGGGACTCAAGAGACCCAGTACTTC; cdr3_aa: CASSSQGTQETQYF
d_call: NA; v_call: TRBV27; clone_size: NA; j_call: TRBJ2-7; cdr3_nt: TGTGCCAGCAGTGCGACCTCAGGGATTTACGAGCAGTACTTC; cdr3_aa: CASSATSGIYEQYF
d_call: TRBD1; v_call: TRBV7-2; clone_size: NA; j_call: TRBJ1-5; cdr3_nt: TGTGCCAGCAGTTCCAGACAGGGGGTACAGCCCCAGCATTTT; cdr3_aa: CASSSRQGVQPQHF
d_call: TRBD1; v_call: TRBV20-1; clone_size: few; j_call: TRBJ2-7; cdr3_nt: TGCAGTGCTAGAGATAGAAGGGGGCAAGACGAGCAGTACTTC; cdr3_aa: CSARDRRGQDEQYF
d_call: TRBD2; v_call: TRBV27; clone_size: NA; j_call: TRBJ2-1; cdr3_nt: TGTGCCAGCAGGCAGACTAGCGGGATCTCCTACAATGAGCAGTTCTTC; cdr3_aa: CASRQTSGISYNEQFF
d_call: TRBD1; v_call: TRBV10-3; clone_size: NA; j_call: TRBJ1-2; cdr3_nt: TGTGCCATCAGTGAGAGGGGGACAGGCCCCTATGGCTACACCTTC; cdr3_aa: CAISERGTGPYGYTF
d_call: NA; v_call: TRBV7-2; clone_size: many; j_call: TRBJ1-4; cdr3_nt: TGTGCCAGCAGCCGGACCCAGAATGAAAAACTGTTTTTT; cdr3_aa: CASSRTQNEKLFF